This entry features one T cell receptor beta chain sequence. Antigen: not known. The germline V gene encodes CDR1 MDHEN and CDR2 SYDVKM. The CDR3 totals 18 residues. V was clipped by 10 bases and J by 9 bases, with 31 bases between them. TCRdb called the RT-PCR reads again in MiXCR, with one record for every CDR3 protein. The table lists 450,000 to 500,000 distinct CDR3 sequences, approximately 10% of them singletons. These data come from a study of response to subunit inactivated influenza vaccine. Study results and limitations: It was the authors' suggestion that each seasonal influenza vaccination recruits few new T cells.

The source material was PBMCs from blood, sampled about 6 weeks after vaccination. The receptor comes from a man aged 50-60 years who received an inactivated influenza vaccine. The rearrangement links TRBV28 to TRBJ1-6; D unclear. CDR3 amino acids: CATGRARGLLIGGSPLHF. The CDR3 nucleotides are TGTGCCACCGGTCGCGCGCGGGGTTTGTTAATTGGAGGTTCACCCCTCCACTTT. Supplemented by reference TRBV28 and TRBJ1-6, the full variable domain reads DVKVTQSSRYLVKRTGEKVFLECVQDMDHENMFWYRQDPGLGLRLIYFSYDVKMKEKGDIPEGYSVSREKKERFSLILESASTNQTSMYLCATGRARGLLIGGSPLHFGNGTRLTVT.